The T cell receptor beta chain under discussion was sequenced for a study of blood T cell repertoires in COVID-19. Study-level background: The study drew acute and convalescent COVID-19 samples from the United States, Italy and Spain. The analysed material was cDNA or gDNA that came from T cells, B-cell-depleted T cells, or PBMCs.

The table came from immunoSEQ multiplex PCR; TCRdb's copy has only in-frame clones and leaves some out. Among about 320,000 clones listed, over 90% were seen once. The V end was cut by 8 bases, the J end by 5 bases, with 16 bases between. The CDR3 has 14 amino acids. Per germline, CDR1 LNHDA and CDR2 SQIVND (reference sequence). Allocation to cohorts depended on clinical history reported by the participants. The rearrangement joins TRBV19 to TRBJ2-1; possible D gene TRBD1, 5 bases. The sequenced sample was PBMCs or T cells enriched from blood (not recorded which). The TCR sequence derives from a woman in her twenties or thirties who had been exposed to COVID-19. This CDR3 is CASAPGSSNNEQFF. DNA of the CDR3: TGTGCCAGTGCGCCAGGGTCCTCGAACAATGAGCAGTTCTTC.